The rows below give T cell receptor beta chains drawn from one sample of a study of PD-1 blockade in classical Hodgkin lymphoma. Measured with immunoSEQ multiplex PCR; TCRdb has only the in-frame clones, and not every one. The sample consists of approximately 160,000 clones, 78% of them appearing once. Sequenced material: peripheral blood mononuclear cells (PBMCs), taken before the second cycle of nivolumab. The origin of the receptors is a human donor with classical Hodgkin lymphoma. Both conserved end residues are part of each CDR3. The D gene is left open where the match is weak. Expanded clones get a size class; other rows say once, few or many, or leave the size out.

j_call clone_size v_call cdr3_length d_call cdr3_aa cdr3_nt
TRBJ2-3 NA TRBV10-3 20 TRBD2 CAISESSGLLRGGYTDTQYF TGTGCCATCAGTGAGTCGTCGGGTCTCCTGCGGGGGGGTTACACAGATACGCAGTATTTT
TRBJ1-1 NA TRBV21-1 16 NA CASSKFRGLMGTEAFF TGTGCCAGCAGCAAATTCAGGGGGCTTATGGGCACTGAAGCTTTCTTT
TRBJ2-2 NA TRBV7-9 16 NA CASSLGLTGGTGELFF TGTGCCAGCAGCTTGGGGTTGACTGGGGGAACCGGGGAGCTGTTTTTT
TRBJ1-5 NA TRBV27 13 NA CASSLMGVQPQHF TGTGCCAGCAGTTTAATGGGGGTTCAGCCCCAGCATTTT
TRBJ1-2 NA TRBV18 15 TRBD1 CASSPGTGATNGYTF TGTGCCAGCTCACCGGGAACAGGGGCCACTAATGGCTACACCTTC
TRBJ2-1 NA TRBV7-2 15 TRBD2 CASSLAGSTYNEQFF TGTGCCAGCAGCCTAGCGGGGTCAACCTACAATGAGCAGTTCTTC
TRBJ2-3 NA TRBV5-1 18 NA CASSLADLRRFSTDTQYF TGCGCCAGCAGCTTGGCCGATTTGCGGAGGTTTAGCACAGATACGCAGTATTTT
TRBJ2-1 NA TRBV27 13 NA CASRRPDRDEQFF TGTGCCAGCAGGCGACCGGATCGGGATGAGCAGTTCTTC
TRBJ1-1 few TRBV19 15 NA CASSTLQAPGTEAFF TGTGCCAGTAGTACTCTCCAGGCCCCGGGGACTGAAGCTTTCTTT
TRBJ1-5 NA TRBV10-3 14 TRBD1 CAISSQGANQPQHF TGTGCCATCAGTTCACAGGGGGCGAATCAGCCCCAGCATTTT
TRBJ1-3 NA TRBV4-1 19 TRBD1 CASSQVPGTARTSGNTIYF TGCGCCAGCAGCCAAGTCCCCGGGACAGCTAGAACCTCTGGAAACACCATATATTTT
TRBJ2-7 few TRBV4-1 15 NA CASSHSFGGVYEQYF TGCGCCAGCAGCCATTCCTTCGGGGGCGTGTATGAGCAGTACTTC
TRBJ1-5 NA TRBV18 15 NA CASSLNSQGNQPQHF TGTGCCAGCTCACTCAATAGCCAGGGCAATCAGCCCCAGCATTTT
TRBJ2-7 NA TRBV7-2 18 TRBD2 CASSSGGQLAGVSYEQYF TGTGCCAGCAGCTCAGGGGGTCAGCTAGCGGGAGTCTCCTACGAGCAGTACTTC
TRBJ2-3 few TRBV4-2 20 TRBD2 CASSQAEGGLAGEGTDTQYF TGTGCCAGCAGCCAAGCGGAGGGGGGACTAGCGGGAGAGGGGACAGATACGCAGTATTTT
TRBJ1-5 NA TRBV19 16 NA CASSINGGYSNQPQHF TGTGCCAGTAGTATCAACGGGGGGTATAGCAATCAGCCCCAGCATTTT
TRBJ2-3 NA TRBV10-3 15 NA CAISDASESTDTQYF TGTGCCATCAGTGATGCTAGCGAGAGCACAGATACGCAGTATTTT
TRBJ2-5 NA TRBV6-1 17 TRBD2 CASSEWGLAGVQETQYF TGTGCCAGCAGTGAATGGGGACTAGCGGGCGTTCAAGAGACCCAGTACTTC
TRBJ2-1 NA TRBV7-9 16 TRBD1 CASSLGTGGWDNEQFF TGTGCCAGCAGCTTAGGGACAGGGGGGTGGGACAATGAGCAGTTCTTC
TRBJ2-7 NA TRBV4-3 22 TRBD1 CASSQEWVSGTGGPSSAYEQYF TGCGCCAGCAGCCAAGAATGGGTGAGCGGGACAGGGGGCCCCAGCTCAGCCTACGAGCAGTACTTC
TRBJ1-2 NA TRBV7-2 15 TRBD1 CASSPGGQRSYGYTF TGTGCCAGCAGCCCAGGGGGGCAGCGGAGCTATGGCTACACCTTC
TRBJ2-7 few TRBV4-2 16 NA CASSQDLDWRSYEQYF TGTGCCAGCAGCCAAGATTTAGATTGGAGGAGCTACGAGCAGTACTTC
TRBJ1-2 NA TRBV19 14 NA CASSIRRSNYGYTF TGTGCCAGTAGTATAAGACGCTCTAACTATGGCTACACCTTC